The clone carrying this T cell receptor beta chain appeared a few times. Its target is not known. This specimen belongs to a study of vaccination and CD4 T cells after COVID-19. Described treatment: approximately 9-day PBMC culture with coronavirus spike peptide pools or control peptides (ViraFEST assay). For ViraFEST, peptide pools expanded antigen-specific T cells, after which the TCRs were sequenced. With the Oncomine TCR Beta short-read assay, DNA from cultured CD4+ T cells was sequenced. TCRdb re-analysed the PCR reads in MiXCR, keeping a single row per CDR3 protein. The sample yields over 10,000 distinct CDR3 sequences, approximately 50% seen once. The CDR3 consists of 13 residues. Germline loops: CDR1 DFQATT, CDR2 SNEGSKA (reference sequence). V lost 6 bases and J 6 bases, leaving 15 bases between the germline ends.

The clonotype originates from a human donor who had recovered from COVID-19. Sequencing was done on a sample of CD4+ T cells from blood, cultured in vitro. The rearrangement joins TRBV20-1 to TRBJ2-1, with D tentatively TRBD1 or TRBD2 (5 bases each). CDR3 residues: CSAGSGLSNEQFF. The CDR3 DNA sequence: TGCAGTGCCGGTTCGGGGCTTTCCAATGAGCAGTTCTTC.